The clone carrying this TCR beta chain was detected ten times or more. Time point reported: persistent/refractory GD, antithyroid drugs over 5 years with positive TRAb. PBMC-derived RNA was used for the TCR library. Arm-PCR of CDR3 regions and iRepertoire HTBI primers were used to build TCR beta libraries. TCRdb fed the multiplex PCR reads into MiXCR, producing one record per CDR3 protein. Of approximately 440,000 distinct CDR3 sequences listed, 20% to 25% were seen once; the top ten hold about 26%. This CDR3 is built from 12 residues. CDR1 and CDR2 from the germline V gene are LGHDT and YNNKEL (reference sequence). V was shortened by 2 bases and J by 4 bases, with 5 bases between the two germline ends. The data stem from a study of regulatory T cells in long-lasting Graves disease.

Material: peripheral blood mononuclear cells (PBMCs), obtained when the disease was refractory, from a patient treated with antithyroid drugs. The chain carries TRBV3-1 and TRBJ1-2; D gene uncertain. The sequence came from a female donor with Graves disease. CDR3 amino acids: CASSQQVYGYTF. The CDR3 DNA is TGTGCCAGCAGCCAACAGGTCTATGGCTACACCTTC.